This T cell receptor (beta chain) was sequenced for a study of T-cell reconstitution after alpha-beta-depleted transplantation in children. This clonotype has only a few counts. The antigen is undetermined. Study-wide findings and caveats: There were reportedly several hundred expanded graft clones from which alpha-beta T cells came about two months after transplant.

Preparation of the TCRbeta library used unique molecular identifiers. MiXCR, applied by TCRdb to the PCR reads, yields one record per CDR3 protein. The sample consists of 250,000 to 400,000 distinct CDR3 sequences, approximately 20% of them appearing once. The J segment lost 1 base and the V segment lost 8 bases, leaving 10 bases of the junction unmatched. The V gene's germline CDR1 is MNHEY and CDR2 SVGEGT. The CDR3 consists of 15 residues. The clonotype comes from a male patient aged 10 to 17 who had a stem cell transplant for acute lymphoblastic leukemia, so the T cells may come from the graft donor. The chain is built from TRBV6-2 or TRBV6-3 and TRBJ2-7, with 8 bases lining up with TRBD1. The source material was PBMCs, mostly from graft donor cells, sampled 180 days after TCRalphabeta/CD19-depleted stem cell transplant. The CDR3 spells CASVPLGQGSYEQYF. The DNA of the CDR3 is TGTGCCAGCGTACCCCTAGGACAGGGTTCCTACGAGCAGTACTTC.